This T cell receptor (beta chain) derives from a study of T cell responses to AZD1222 COVID-19 vaccine (dated by TCRdb to about 2021). Background on the whole study: AZD1222 recipients whose second dose came at about 4 weeks and those whose second dose came at about 12 weeks were combined into one group, since spike-specific TCR depth and breadth did not differ between the two schedules. TCR sequencing covered some 240 trial participants: 207 given two doses of AZD1222 and 26 given two doses of MenACWY control vaccine. Trial participants were enrolled by age into 18-55, 56-69 and 70-plus year subgroups, with approximately 150, 30 and 60 TCR-sequenced participants respectively.

The intended sense of this specimen's time point label: baseline before first vaccination. The vaccinee samples were drawn from two UK trials, COV001 and COV002, one of which was a single-blind randomized controlled phase 2/3 trial testing AZD1222 (ChAdOx1 nCoV-19) in healthy adults. For TCRbeta chain sequencing, PBMC samples from trial participants were taken at day 0 and at day 28 after the second dose. The investigation overall reported the following: The 56-69-year group was small, and its depth increase did not reach significance, likely because of low power. Only a handful of AZD1222 recipients were SARS-CoV-2 seropositive at baseline, limiting conclusions about previously exposed vaccinees. A significant rise in spike-specific TCR breadth and depth was observed after two AZD1222 doses relative to day 0 and relative to MenACWY recipients. No day 14 peak-response samples were available, so repertoires were characterized only after the peak T cell response. Reportedly, close to half of the unique spike-specific TCRs recognized epitopes lying outside the regions that are mutated in the B.1.351 and B.1.1.7 variants. Most participants were white British and females outnumbered males, and the authors suggested that clonal diversity may have been underestimated. CD4 TCRs associated with the vaccine covered the entire spike protein, and the dominant responses were in regions 160-218 and 743-854.

The CDR3 regions of human TCRbeta chains were analyzed by immunosequencing. The original methods were these. Repertoire TCRs were checked for matches against a reference library of SARS-CoV-2-specific TCRs that had been generated using the MIRA antigen-specificity platform. Breadth meant the fraction of unique TCRs that were SARS-CoV-2-associated, whereas depth meant the fraction of total T cells that were SARS-CoV-2-associated. Using the MIRA data, each spike-specific TCR was assigned both to the spike region to which the TCR was reactive and to a CD4 or CD8 class. Log10-transformed breadth and depth values were compared by one-way ANOVA with Sidak's multiple comparisons tests. TCRdb carries this immuneACCESS record with in-frame sequences only. Its versions omit some clonotypes, under half of them owing to an unresolved V gene in the studies checked, with the rest unexplained. V, J and clone size were drawn from that table, and D and trimming were deduced from the DNA. The sample includes about 100,000 clones, with about 90% observed a single time. The ten largest clones take up around 1.7% of the sample.

As to this clone: Its antigen is currently not known. No base qualities exist here, and no much larger clone lies one base off it.

The CDR3 contains 15 residues, cysteine and phenylalanine counted. The sequence is cut down to CDR3 DNA, 45 bases in frame from base 1. From a lookup of the germline V gene, CDR1 and CDR2 are SGHRS and YFSETQ. V lost 0 bases and J lost 0 bases; the stretch between them is 10 bases long. This specimen consisted of peripheral blood, obtained on day 0 of AZD1222 vaccination. The sequence was collected from an adult in good health. The chain employs TRBV5-1 and TRBJ2-7; there is no confident call for the D gene. Here the CDR3 is given as CASSLEPTSSYEQYF. The sequenced DNA is TGCGCCAGCAGCTTGGAGCCCACGAGCTCCTACGAGCAGTACTTC.